This T cell receptor (beta chain) was recorded in a study of T cells in Graves' hyperthyroidism and ophthalmopathy. Whole-study findings and limits: Most thyroid clonotypes that were expanded above 0.001 also turned up in blood. Classification by a 13 V-J model distinguished ophthalmopathy from stable hyperthyroidism.

Diagnoses used clinical symptoms, serum thyroxine and TRAb, thyroid ultrasound and orbital computed tomography. Germline CDR1 GTSNPN, CDR2 SVGIG (reference sequence). The CDR3 runs 13 residues. A note on this clonotype: Its antigen is unidentified. A much larger clone sits a single nucleotide away, making a read error possible.

Amplification of TCR beta CDR3 regions used RNA as the template. The HTBI primer set was used in a first-round RT-PCR of the TCR CDR3. TCRdb used MiXCR to reprocess the multiplex PCR reads, holding one entry per CDR3 protein. The data show hundreds of thousands of distinct CDR3 sequences, about 13% seen once. The V call is TRBV30, the J call TRBJ1-5, with D maybe TRBD1 (6 bases). The TCR originated in a young woman with Graves' hyperthyroidism. The sample consisted of blood. CDR3 protein: CTWQGQEDQPQHF. The CDR3 DNA is TGTACCTGGCAGGGGCAGGAGGATCAGCCCCAGCATTTT.